This T cell receptor (beta chain) originates from a study of cytomegalovirus exposure and HLA in healthy donors. The PCR used 60 Vbeta and 13 Jbeta primers. The table came from immunoSEQ multiplex PCR; TCRdb's copy has only in-frame clones and leaves some out. There are about 140,000 clones in the sample; roughly 79% occur only once, and 1.7% lies in the top ten. Trimming stripped 5 bases from V and 4 bases from J, with 15 bases between. CDR1 and CDR2 from the germline V gene are SGHRS and YFSETQ. The CDR3 loop spans 14 amino acids. Sequenced sample: PBMCs. The V gene is TRBV5-1, the J gene TRBJ1-2; possible D gene TRBD1, 6 bases. This clonotype originated in a woman in her thirties in good health and CMV-seronegative. CDR3 region: CASRSTGGAYGYTF. CDR3 DNA sequence: TGCGCCAGCAGGTCGACCGGGGGGGCCTATGGCTACACCTTC.